Listed here are 23 T cell receptor beta chains from one sample, sequenced in a study of blood T cells in healthy people across ages. A second PCR, run for roughly 7 to 11 cycles, used a sample-barcoded 5' primer plus a J-beta primer mix. A single record per CDR3 protein comes from TCRdb applying MiXCR to the 5' RACE reads. The table has about 830,000 distinct CDR3 sequences, approximately 59% seen once. The specimen sequenced was blood. The receptors here all came from a man younger than 40 in good health.

The chain employs TRBV28 and TRBJ2-5; 8 bases align to TRBD2. Trimming cost V 3 bases and J 2 bases; bases outside gene matches: 8. CDR3 length: 16 amino acids. The V gene's germline CDR1 is MDHEN and CDR2 SYDVKM. Here the CDR3 reads CASSFPSGGPQETQYF. As DNA, the CDR3 is TGTGCCAGCAGTTTTCCCAGCGGGGGACCACAAGAGACCCAGTACTTC.

The sample holds many counts of this clonotype. This sequence joins TRBV5-1 and TRBJ2-3; TRBD1 matches at 8 bases. The trim removed 4 bases at V and 4 bases at J, leaving 5 bases unmatched. Germline V lookup: CDR1 SGHRS, CDR2 YFSETQ. The length of the CDR3 is 14 residues. The CDR3 loop is CASSLGQGADTQYF. The DNA for the CDR3 is TGCGCCAGCAGCCTAGGACAGGGCGCAGATACGCAGTATTTT.

As concerns this clonotype: It may be a read error: a sequence one base away is much more abundant. Here the CDR3 reads CSAAGGRIEAFF. The CDR3 bases are TGCAGCGCTGCCGGTGGACGCATTGAAGCTTTCTTT. V and J are TRBV29-1 and TRBJ1-1; D uncertain. Germline CDR1 SQVTM, CDR2 ANQGSEA. Deletions cut 7 bases from V and 7 bases from J, with 16 bases between. This CDR3 comprises 12 residues.

The chain links TRBV6-2 or TRBV6-3 to TRBJ2-1; possible D gene TRBD2, 6 bases. CDR3 length: 15 residues. CDR1 MNHEY and CDR2 SVGEGT come from the germline V gene. V was trimmed by 6 bases and J by 7 bases, leaving 19 bases between them. This CDR3 reads CASRPGLGFFNEQFF. The CDR3 coding sequence is TGTGCCAGCAGGCCGGGACTCGGGTTTTTTAATGAGCAGTTCTTC.

This clonotype has only a few counts. V and J are TRBV7-3 and TRBJ2-5, with TRBD1 as a possible D gene (6 bases). The J call may be in error: the DNA end matches TRBJ2-7 better. Germline CDR1 is SGHTA and CDR2 is FQGTGA. The CDR3 is 13 amino acids. DNA of the CDR3: TGTGCCAGCAGCCCTAGGACAGTTAGCGAGCAGTACTTC. It yields the protein CASSPRTVSEQYF.

This clonotype has just a few counts. V gene TRBV4-2 combines with J gene TRBJ1-5; D is perhaps TRBD1 (5 bases). V lost 0 bases and J 2 bases, leaving 8 bases between the germline ends. This CDR3 is built from 15 residues. Germline V lookup: CDR1 LGHNA, CDR2 YNFKEQ. CDR3 region: CASSQEMGGNQPQHF. CDR3 in DNA: TGTGCCAGCAGCCAAGAGATGGGGGGCAATCAGCCCCAGCATTTT.

The sample holds one count of this clonotype. The CDR3 DNA follows: TGCGCCAGCAGCCTCAACCCCAGGGAGGCGCAGTATTTT. Translation: CASSLNPREAQYF. This chain uses TRBV5-1 with TRBJ2-3; weak D call: TRBD2 (6 bases). Germline CDR1 SGHRS, CDR2 YFSETQ. With 4 bases removed from V and 10 bases from J, the gap between germline ends came to 16 bases. CDR3 size: 13 residues.

This clonotype appeared a few times. This chain uses TRBV3-1 with TRBJ2-5, with D possibly being TRBD2 (6 bases). There are 14 residues in the CDR3. The ends were cut back, 6 bases at V and 0 bases at J, with 11 bases in the middle. Germline assignment: CDR1 LGHDT and CDR2 YNNKEL (reference sequence). The CDR3 protein is CASRNSGDQETQYF. The DNA of the CDR3 is TGTGCCAGCAGAAATAGCGGAGACCAAGAGACCCAGTACTTC.

The chain employs TRBV20-1 and TRBJ2-7; D possibly corresponds to TRBD2 (6 bases). CDR3 length: 13 amino acids. Trimming cost V 5 bases and J 2 bases, with 13 bases left between them. Germline V gives CDR1 DFQATT, CDR2 SNEGSKA (reference sequence). In nucleotides, the CDR3 is TGCAGTGCTGGCGGGGCTTCGACCTACGAGCAGTACTTC. Residues: CSAGGASTYEQYF.

V is TRBV4-3 and J is TRBJ2-3; 9 bases align to TRBD2. CDR3 length: 16 residues. Germline CDR1 LGHNA, CDR2 YSLEER. The trim removed 0 bases at V and 6 bases at J, leaving 7 bases unmatched. For the CDR3, the DNA is TGCGCCAGCAGCCAAGACATAGCGGGGGCGGGGGATACGCAGTATTTT. Translation gives CASSQDIAGAGDTQYF.

This clonotype was counted between two and nine times. The rearrangement joins TRBV2 to TRBJ2-1; no clear D gene. CDR1 and CDR2 (germline): SNHLY, FYNNEI. The CDR3 consists of 13 residues. Trimming stripped 6 bases from V and 8 bases from J, with 14 bases between. The CDR3 here is CASRKTLLDEQFF. The CDR3 DNA reads TGTGCCAGCAGGAAAACGTTGTTAGATGAGCAGTTCTTC.

The chain recombines TRBV15 with TRBJ2-3; D is possibly TRBD2 (7 bases). V lost 8 bases and J 2 bases, leaving 17 bases between the germline ends. The CDR3 totals 15 residues. Germline CDR1 LNHNV, CDR2 YYDKDF (reference sequence). In DNA, the CDR3 is TGTGCCACCGTTGATCGGGGGGCAGACACAGATACGCAGTATTTT. Amino acids: CATVDRGADTDTQYF.

This chain joins TRBV6-2 or TRBV6-3 and TRBJ1-2; no definite D call. The germline V gene has CDR1 MNHEY and CDR2 SVGEGT. The CDR3 spans 11 residues. V was pared by 7 bases and J by 4 bases, with 7 bases between. CDR3 in amino acids: CASISGYGYTF. For the CDR3, the DNA is TGTGCCAGCATCTCGGGCTATGGCTACACCTTC.

This clonotype has only a few counts. This sequence joins TRBV7-9 and TRBJ2-5; D is undetermined. Between the trimmed V and J ends, which lost 1 base and 2 bases, there was a span of 8 bases. This CDR3 is built from 14 residues. CDR1 is SEHNR, CDR2 FQNEAQ, per germline (reference sequence). This CDR3 reads CASSLDSQQETQYF. DNA of the CDR3: TGTGCCAGCAGCTTAGACAGCCAGCAAGAGACCCAGTACTTC.

The J gene is TRBJ2-3, the V gene TRBV6-2 or TRBV6-3, with 7 bases lining up with TRBD2. Germline V gene sequence: CDR1 MNHEY, CDR2 SVGEGT. The V gene end was trimmed by 4 bases and the J gene end by 5 bases; junction bases not matched to a gene: 18. The CDR3 extends over 18 amino acids. The CDR3, as DNA: TGTGCCAGCAGTTGGCCCCCCGAGCGGGGCAAGGCGGGAGATACGCAGTATTTT. It is translated as CASSWPPERGKAGDTQYF.

This chain joins TRBV25-1 and TRBJ1-2; D is unclear. This CDR3 has 15 amino acids. Germline lookup yields CDR1 MGHDK and CDR2 SYGVNS. Trimming removed 5 bases at V and 6 bases at J, with 19 bases between. In DNA form, the CDR3 reads TGTGCCAGCAGTCGACCCGGGGAGGTGATCGATGGCTACACCTTC. It is translated as CASSRPGEVIDGYTF.

This clonotype was detected a few times. The chain combines TRBV7-6 with TRBJ1-1, with D tentatively TRBD1 (6 bases). Germline V gene data show CDR1 as SGHVS and CDR2 as FNYEAQ. Trimming pared 5 bases from V and 4 bases from J, leaving 14 bases between. CDR3 length: 14 amino acids. The DNA of the CDR3 is TGTGCCAGCAGCGCGCCCAGGGGTACCACTGAAGCTTTCTTT. This sequence encodes CASSAPRGTTEAFF.

There are a few counts of this clonotype. The chain combines TRBV7-2 with TRBJ2-7; weak D call: TRBD1 (5 bases). Germline V gene lookup returns CDR1 SGHTA and CDR2 FQGNSA. This CDR3 region has 14 residues. Trimming shortened V by 2 bases and J by 2 bases, and 10 bases separated the two germline ends. In DNA, the CDR3 is TGTGCCAGCAGCTTATCAGGGTTCACCTACGAGCAGTACTTC. Amino acids: CASSLSGFTYEQYF.

This rearrangement joins TRBV7-2 to TRBJ2-7, with 9 bases lining up with TRBD1. The trim removed 7 bases at V and 6 bases at J, leaving 10 bases unmatched. The CDR3 contains 14 residues. CDR1 and CDR2 from the germline V gene are SGHTA and FQGNSA. The CDR3 sequence: CASIGQGTGGEQYF. The CDR3 nucleotides read TGTGCCAGCATCGGACAGGGGACGGGGGGCGAGCAGTACTTC.

This chain links TRBV9 with TRBJ2-5; D tentatively reads TRBD1 or TRBD2 (5 bases each). Germline CDR1 reads SGDLS; CDR2 reads YYNGEE. The CDR3 spans 15 residues. The V gene lost 2 bases and the J gene lost 2 bases, with 13 bases spanning the gap. In DNA form, the CDR3 reads TGTGCCAGCAGCGTCAGAGGGGCCCTTCAAGAGACCCAGTACTTC. It translates to CASSVRGALQETQYF.

Only a few counts were recorded for this clonotype. The CDR3 reads CASSQSSYNEQFF. The CDR3 nucleotides are TGTGCCAGCAGCCAAAGCTCCTACAATGAGCAGTTCTTC. The chain joins TRBV12-3 or TRBV12-4 to TRBJ2-1; no clear D. The CDR3 sequence is 13 residues long. V was shortened by 6 bases and J by 0 bases, with 6 bases between the two germline ends.

For this clonotype: The germline gene is not matched at one end of the junction; a read error may be the cause. The chain recombines TRBV7-8 with TRBJ2-1, with TRBD2 as a possible D gene (5 bases). The CDR3 contains 12 residues. Per the germline V gene, CDR1 is SGHVS and CDR2 is FQNEAQ. In DNA, the CDR3 is TGTGCCGGCAGCTTAGCGCAGGTTAGTCAGTTCTTC. Translating gives CAGSLAQVSQFF.

V usage is TRBV3-1 and J usage is TRBJ2-7; 8 nucleotides line up with TRBD1. The V gene's germline CDR1 is LGHDT and CDR2 YNNKEL (reference sequence). Trimming removed 2 bases from V and 0 bases from J; junction bases left unmatched: 6. This CDR3 is built from 16 residues. The CDR3 protein is CASSQSDRASSYEQYF. CDR3 nucleotide sequence: TGTGCCAGCAGCCAATCGGACAGGGCAAGCTCCTACGAGCAGTACTTC.